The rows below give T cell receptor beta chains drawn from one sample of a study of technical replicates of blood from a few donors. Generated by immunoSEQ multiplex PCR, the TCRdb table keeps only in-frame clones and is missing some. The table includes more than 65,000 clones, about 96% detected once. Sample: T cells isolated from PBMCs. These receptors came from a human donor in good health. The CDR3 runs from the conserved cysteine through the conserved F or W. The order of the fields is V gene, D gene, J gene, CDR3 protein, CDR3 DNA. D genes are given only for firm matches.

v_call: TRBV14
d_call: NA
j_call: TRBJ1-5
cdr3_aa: CASSQDSGSSQPQHF
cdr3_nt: TGTGCCAGCAGCCAAGATTCGGGGTCTAGTCAGCCCCAGCATTTT

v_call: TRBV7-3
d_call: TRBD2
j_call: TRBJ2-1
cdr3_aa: CASSLTSGRVNEQFF
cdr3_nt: TGTGCCAGCAGCTTGACTAGCGGGAGGGTAAATGAGCAGTTCTTC

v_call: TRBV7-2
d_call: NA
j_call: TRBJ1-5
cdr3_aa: CASSLGPGGNQPQHF
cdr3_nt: TGTGCCAGCAGCTTAGGTCCGGGTGGTAATCAGCCCCAGCATTTT

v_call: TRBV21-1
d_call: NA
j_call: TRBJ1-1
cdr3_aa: CASSKPEDRETEAFF
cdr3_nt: TGTGCCAGCAGCAAGCCCGAGGACAGGGAAACTGAAGCTTTCTTT

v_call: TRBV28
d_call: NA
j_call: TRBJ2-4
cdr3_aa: CASRAAGNIQYF
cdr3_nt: TGTGCCAGCAGAGCCGCAGGGAACATTCAGTACTTC

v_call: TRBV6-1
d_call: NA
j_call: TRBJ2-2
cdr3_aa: CASRALVQGGGELFF
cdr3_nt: TGTGCCAGCCGAGCCTTAGTTCAGGGAGGCGGGGAGCTGTTTTTT

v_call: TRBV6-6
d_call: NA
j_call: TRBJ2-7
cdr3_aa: CASSGDDGGKQYF
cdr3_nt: TGTGCCAGCAGTGGGGACGACGGAGGGAAGCAGTACTTC

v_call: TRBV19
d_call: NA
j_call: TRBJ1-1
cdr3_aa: CASMKGIGSTEAFF
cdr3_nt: TGTGCCAGTATGAAGGGGATTGGTAGCACTGAAGCTTTCTTT

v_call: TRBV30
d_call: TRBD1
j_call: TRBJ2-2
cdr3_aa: CAWDRTGVTGELFF
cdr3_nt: TGTGCCTGGGATAGGACAGGGGTAACCGGGGAGCTGTTTTTT

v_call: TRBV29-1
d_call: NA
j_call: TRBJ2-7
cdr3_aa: CSVAGGDHYEQYF
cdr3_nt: TGCAGCGTTGCCGGGGGAGATCACTACGAGCAGTACTTC

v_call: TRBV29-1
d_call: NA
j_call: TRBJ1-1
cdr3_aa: CSVGQAPNTEAFF
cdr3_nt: TGCAGCGTTGGCCAGGCACCGAACACTGAAGCTTTCTTT

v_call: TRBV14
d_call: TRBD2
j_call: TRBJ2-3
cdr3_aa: CASSQLSGRAADTQYF
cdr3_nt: TGTGCCAGCAGCCAGTTAAGCGGGAGGGCCGCAGATACGCAGTATTTT

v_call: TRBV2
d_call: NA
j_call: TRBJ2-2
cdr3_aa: CASSVLGGEVTGELFF
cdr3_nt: TGTGCCAGCAGTGTTCTGGGGGGAGAGGTCACCGGGGAGCTGTTTTTT

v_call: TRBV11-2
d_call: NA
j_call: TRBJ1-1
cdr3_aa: CASSLVSGGLTDTEAFF
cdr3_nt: TGTGCCAGCAGCTTAGTTAGTGGGGGCCTAACAGACACTGAAGCTTTCTTT

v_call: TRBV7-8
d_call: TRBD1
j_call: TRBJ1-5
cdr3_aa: CASSPMDRAVSPNQPQHF
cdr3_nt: TGTGCCAGCAGCCCTATGGACAGGGCGGTAAGTCCCAATCAGCCCCAGCATTTT

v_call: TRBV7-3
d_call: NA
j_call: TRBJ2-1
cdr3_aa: CASSLEPSYNEQFF
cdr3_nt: TGTGCCAGCAGCTTAGAGCCATCCTACAATGAGCAGTTCTTC

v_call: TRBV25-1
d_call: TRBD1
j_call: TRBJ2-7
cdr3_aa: CASSKSGQSYEQYF
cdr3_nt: TGTGCCAGCAGTAAGTCGGGACAGTCCTACGAGCAGTACTTC

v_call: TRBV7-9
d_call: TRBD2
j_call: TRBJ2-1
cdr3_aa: CASSLKTSGSKAQFF
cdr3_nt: TGTGCCAGCAGCTTAAAGACTAGCGGGAGCAAGGCGCAGTTCTTC

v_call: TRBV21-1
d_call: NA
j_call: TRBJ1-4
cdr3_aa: CASRSGQGYEKLFF
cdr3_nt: TGTGCCAGCAGATCTGGACAGGGGTATGAAAAACTGTTTTTT

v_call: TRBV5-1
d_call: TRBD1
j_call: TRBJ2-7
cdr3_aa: CATTTGTGPYEQYF
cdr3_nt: TGCGCCACCACAACCGGGACAGGACCCTACGAGCAGTACTTC